Listed below are T cell receptor beta chains from one sample, sequenced in a study of blood T cell repertoires in COVID-19. Sequenced by immunoSEQ multiplex PCR; TCRdb stores in-frame clones only, minus some. The sample contains about 69,000 clones, less than 95% of which appear only once. The sample comprised peripheral blood. The origin of the receptors is a woman aged 60-70 years with active COVID-19. CDR3s leave out the opening cysteine and the closing phenylalanine or tryptophan.

V | CDR3
TRBV19 | ASSARDRPEYEQY
TRBV27 | ASSLTGQGVAYEQY
TRBV24-1 | ATSDPGYGLGETQY
TRBV3-1/TRBV3-2 | ASSQDAFQRETQY
TRBV11-2 | ASSLGDRVGSGNTIY
TRBV7-9 | ASSFDTGNSYSNQPQH
TRBV5-8 | ASSLGGGPNNEQF
TRBV4-2 | ASSQPGQGVRGYT
TRBV7-9 | ASSLPGAHTEAF
TRBV5-1 | ASSRLAGQSYNEQF
TRBV4-1 | ASSQVGFDTGTQY
TRBV7-8 | ASSATGFDEQF
TRBV2 | ASSPITGGYEQY
TRBV5-1 | ASSKLGGAGNIQY
TRBV11-2 | ASRGRSPTYGYT
TRBV10-3 | AISAGRERGLEQF
TRBV6-5 | ASSWTGDTGELF
TRBV5-1 | ASSPRLAGVRGKETQY
TRBV19 | ASAPGRRSSYEQY
TRBV2 | ASSEGPDTEAF
TRBV18 | ASSPYRDRDSPLH
TRBV6-5 | ASRTGVTDTQY
TRBV28 | ASSPGRGHNEKLF
TRBV4-1 | ASSPRTGGRDTQY
TRBV11-3 | ASSPRTPEGNEQF
TRBV28 | ASSLWRRGSNQPQH
TRBV19 | ASSMPSGGGYGYT
TRBV27 | ASSPVGTGLTGELF